These 26 T cell receptor beta chains were sequenced from one sample in a study of CXCR3 chemokines and chemotherapy response in bladder cancer. TCRdb reprocessed the PCR reads via MiXCR and lists one record per CDR3 protein. The sample has about 13,000 distinct CDR3 sequences; about an eighth are singletons. The specimen was taken from a patient whose treatment included neoadjuvant chemotherapy. The receptors originated from a human donor with bladder cancer that did not respond to neoadjuvant chemotherapy.

This clonotype was counted ten times or more. The CDR3 is CASRRGTLLNSPLHF. The CDR3 DNA follows: TGTGCCAGCAGGCGAGGGACTCTCCTTAATTCACCCCTCCACTTT. The chain couples TRBV6-5 to TRBJ1-6; maybe TRBD1 (5 bases). CDR3 length equals 15 residues. Trimming pared 6 bases from V and 6 bases from J, leaving 15 bases between. Germline assignment: CDR1 MNHEY and CDR2 SVGAGI.

There are many counts of this clonotype. The V call is TRBV6-6, the J call TRBJ2-5; 8 bases agree with TRBD2. Germline CDR1 MNHNY, CDR2 SVGAGI (reference sequence). The CDR3 is made up of 12 amino acids. V was pared by 7 bases and J by 5 bases, with 3 bases of the junction left unmatched. The CDR3 DNA sequence: TGTGCCAGCAAAAGGACTAGCGAGACCCAGTACTTC. Translation: CASKRTSETQYF.

This clonotype was counted at least ten times. The J gene is TRBJ1-6, the V gene TRBV7-9, with D uncertain. In germline, CDR1 is SEHNR, CDR2 FQNEAQ (reference sequence). The V gene lost 11 bases and the J gene lost 4 bases, with 12 bases spanning the gap. CDR3 length: 13 amino acids. The CDR3 loop reads CALDRGYNSPLHF. In nucleotides, the CDR3 is TGTGCCCTGGACCGCGGTTATAATTCACCCCTCCACTTT.

There are many counts of this clonotype. This rearrangement joins TRBV6-2 or TRBV6-3 to TRBJ1-5, with 9 bases identical to TRBD1. V was clipped by 6 bases and J by 2 bases; unmatched bases: 5. The CDR3 totals 15 residues. Germline CDR1 and CDR2: MNHEY and SVGEGT. The CDR3 DNA follows: TGTGCCAGCAGAAAACAGGGGGCGGGCAATCAGCCCCAGCATTTT. This translates into CASRKQGAGNQPQHF.

This clonotype was counted at least ten times. J is TRBJ2-2 and V is TRBV7-9, with 8 nucleotides matching TRBD1. V shed 2 bases, J shed 6 bases, and the junction held 11 bases outside the gene matches. Looked up from germline, CDR1 is SEHNR and CDR2 is FQNEAQ (reference sequence). This CDR3 has 17 amino acids. CDR3 sequence: CASSLLRTGSRAGELFF. CDR3 DNA: TGTGCCAGCAGCTTACTCCGGACAGGGTCACGGGCCGGGGAGCTGTTTTTT. Using reference TRBV7-9 and TRBJ2-2 for the parts outside the CDR3, the full variable domain is DTGVSQNPRHKITKRGQNVTFRCDPISEHNRLYWYRQTLGQGPEFLTYFQNEAQLEKSRLLSDRFSAERPKGSFSTLEIQRTEQGDSAMYLCASSLLRTGSRAGELFFGEGSRLTVL.

This clonotype was observed at least ten times. V usage is TRBV27 and J usage is TRBJ1-6; a weak D match, TRBD1 (6 bases). The V and J ends lost 2 bases and 2 bases respectively, with 7 bases between them. CDR3 length equals 15 residues. Germline V lookup: CDR1 MNHEY, CDR2 SMNVEV (reference sequence). The CDR3 DNA is TGTGCCAGCAGTTTAGGGGGGCCCTATAATTCACCCCTCCACTTT. Translating gives CASSLGGPYNSPLHF.

The chain joins TRBV20-1 to TRBJ2-3; 12 bases match TRBD2. With V trimmed by 5 bases and J by 1 base, 1 base remained unmatched. This CDR3 is 14 amino acids long. The V gene's germline CDR1 is DFQATT and CDR2 SNEGSKA (reference sequence). The CDR3 region has the DNA TGCAGTGCTGGACTAGCGGGGCGCACAGATACGCAGTATTTT. It is translated as CSAGLAGRTDTQYF.

This chain joins TRBV28 and TRBJ1-2; TRBD1 matches 10 bases. V lost 3 bases and J lost 8; bases outside the gene matches: 3. The CDR3 sequence is 13 residues long. CDR1 is MDHEN and CDR2 is SYDVKM in the germline V gene. The CDR3 coding sequence is TGTGCCAGCAGTTTCCGGGACAGGGGAGGCTACACCTTC. Encoded protein: CASSFRDRGGYTF.

This clonotype was seen ten or more times. The chain employs TRBV6-1 and TRBJ2-5; TRBD1 matches at 7 bases. Germline V gene sequence: CDR1 MNHNS, CDR2 SASEGT. The CDR3 has 14 amino acids. J lost 2 bases, V lost 7 bases, and 7 bases had no gene match. Written as DNA, the CDR3 is TGTGCCAGCACCCTCAGGGGGTTTCAAGAGACCCAGTACTTC. This sequence encodes CASTLRGFQETQYF.

This clonotype has at least ten counts. The V gene is TRBV5-4, the J gene TRBJ1-1, with D perhaps matching TRBD1 (6 bases). Germline V gene data show CDR1 as SGHNT and CDR2 as YYREEE (reference sequence). The CDR3 totals 14 residues. Trimming stripped 2 bases from V and 5 bases from J, with 13 bases between. The CDR3 protein is CASSFAGGQTEAFF. Here the CDR3 DNA reads TGTGCCAGCAGCTTCGCTGGGGGGCAAACTGAAGCTTTCTTT.

The V gene is TRBV5-4, the J gene TRBJ2-3; 10 nucleotides match TRBD2. CDR1 and CDR2 from the germline V gene are SGHNT and YYREEE (reference sequence). With V trimmed by 3 bases and J by 5 bases, 12 bases remained unmatched. This CDR3 has 17 amino acids. The CDR3 region is CASSSLPSGSGGDTQYF. The CDR3 bases are TGTGCCAGCAGCTCATTACCTAGCGGGAGTGGTGGAGATACGCAGTATTTT.

This clonotype was observed many times. CDR3 DNA: TGTGCCAGCACTAACAGTCCGGGGATGGGCTTCGGAGGCTACACCTTC. It codes for CASTNSPGMGFGGYTF. The chain carries TRBV6-1 and TRBJ1-2, with D unclear. The CDR3 loop spans 16 amino acids. Germline CDR1 and CDR2: MNHNS and SASEGT. Trimming removed 7 bases from V and 8 bases from J, with 26 bases in between.

Judged by abundance, this clonotype is medium-sized. The chain joins TRBV19 to TRBJ1-1, with 7 bases that match TRBD1. The junction had 6 bases not matched to a gene; V was cut back by 3 bases and J by 2 bases. Germline V CDR1 and CDR2: LNHDA, SQIVND (reference sequence). This CDR3 is built from 15 residues. CDR3 protein: CASSITGEFNTEAFF. The CDR3 nucleotides are TGTGCCAGTAGTATTACAGGGGAGTTCAACACTGAAGCTTTCTTT.

The chain recombines TRBV28 with TRBJ1-5; D is uncertain. The V end was cut by 2 bases, the J end by 3 bases, with 8 bases between. CDR1 and CDR2 (germline): MDHEN, SYDVKM. The CDR3 sequence is 14 residues long. CDR3 protein: CASSLGRINQPQHF. As DNA, the CDR3 is TGTGCCAGCAGTTTAGGACGGATCAATCAGCCCCAGCATTTT.

This clonotype occurred many times. Written as DNA, the CDR3 is TGTGCCATCAGTGAGTCGTATGGGGAAGGGTACAATGAGCAGTTCTTC. This gives the protein CAISESYGEGYNEQFF. V is TRBV10-3 and J is TRBJ2-1; D not resolved. Trimming shortened V by 0 bases and J by 4 bases, and 13 bases separated the two germline ends. Per germline, CDR1 ENHRY and CDR2 SYGVKD. The CDR3 covers 16 residues.

This clonotype appeared many times. The chain employs TRBV6-5 and TRBJ2-7; 8 bases align to TRBD1. The germline CDR1 and CDR2 sequences are MNHEY and SVGAGI. The CDR3 loop spans 16 amino acids. V was pared by 0 bases and J by 4 bases, with 8 bases of the junction left unmatched. CDR3 DNA sequence: TGTGCCAGCAGTTACTCCAGGGGGCCATTGGGTTACGAGCAGTACTTC. This codes for CASSYSRGPLGYEQYF.

This clonotype was detected many times. The CDR3 DNA reads as TGTGCCAGCAGCCCCGCCCCCGCCTACGAGCAGTACTTC. This gives the protein CASSPAPAYEQYF. This chain uses TRBV5-6 with TRBJ2-7; D call uncertain. The V and J ends lost 4 bases and 2 bases respectively, with 10 bases between them. Germline V gene sequence: CDR1 SGHDT, CDR2 YYEEEE. There are 13 residues in the CDR3.

A note on this clonotype: A far larger clone is one nucleotide away, so this likely arose from a read error. The chain uses TRBV6-6 and TRBJ2-2; 11 bases align to TRBD2. Losses at the gene ends were 5 bases for V and 7 bases for J; bases not matched to a gene: 12. Germline loops: CDR1 MNHNY, CDR2 SVGAGI (reference sequence). The CDR3 is 17 amino acids. CDR3 protein: CASSATGLAAHHGELFF. CDR3 nucleotides: TGTGCCAGCAGTGCTACGGGACTAGCGGCACACCACGGGGAGCTGTTTTTT.

This clonotype was counted many times. CDR3 DNA sequence: TGTGCCAGCAGCGTAGATTTAAGTAGCAATCAGCCCCAGCATTTT. Its translation: CASSVDLSSNQPQHF. The chain carries TRBV9 and TRBJ1-5; the D is unclear. The V gene lost 0 bases and the J gene lost 0 bases, with 7 bases spanning the gap. Germline V lookup: CDR1 SGDLS, CDR2 YYNGEE. CDR3 length equals 15 residues.

This clonotype has just one count. The V gene is TRBV7-9, the J gene TRBJ1-2, with 9 bases lining up with TRBD1. Germline loops: CDR1 SEHNR, CDR2 FQNEAQ (reference sequence). With V trimmed by 1 base and J by 0 bases, 0 bases remained unmatched. This CDR3 region has 15 residues. The chain's CDR3 is CASSLGQGANYGYTF. In nucleotides, the CDR3 is TGTGCCAGCAGCTTAGGACAGGGGGCTAACTATGGCTACACCTTC.

This clonotype turned up a few times. V and J are TRBV11-1 and TRBJ2-6; no definite D call. The CDR3 loop spans 15 amino acids. V dropped 5 bases and J dropped 4 bases, with 12 bases sitting between them. Germline V gene lookup returns CDR1 SGHAT and CDR2 FQDESV (reference sequence). As DNA, the CDR3 is TGTGCCAGCAGCAACAGTGCAAGGGGGGCCAACGTCCTGACTTTC. This encodes CASSNSARGANVLTF.

This clonotype came up many times. The chain links TRBV18 to TRBJ2-6; no firm D call. The CDR3 covers 14 residues. V lost 3 bases and J lost 4, with 7 bases in between. Looked up from germline, CDR1 is KGHSH and CDR2 is LQKENI. CDR3 loop: CASSPVGGANVLTF. Written as DNA, the CDR3 is TGTGCCAGCTCACCCGTTGGCGGGGCCAACGTCCTGACTTTC.

CDR3: CASSQGGWEAFF. CDR3 bases: TGTGCCAGCAGCCAAGGGGGGTGGGAAGCTTTCTTT. The chain has TRBV14 and TRBJ1-1; D may be TRBD1 (5 bases). Germline CDR1 is SGHDN and CDR2 is FVKESK. V gave up 1 base and J gave up 8 bases, with 8 bases separating them. The CDR3 has 12 residues.

This clonotype has ten or more counts. The J gene is TRBJ1-2, the V gene TRBV6-5, with D perhaps matching TRBD1 (5 bases). Trimming took 0 bases from V and 6 from J, leaving 20 bases between them. CDR3 length: 17 amino acids. Germline CDR1 is MNHEY and CDR2 is SVGAGI. CDR3 residues: CASSYSPGPGPINGYTF. The CDR3 DNA reads TGTGCCAGCAGTTACTCCCCGGGGCCCGGCCCGATTAATGGCTACACCTTC.

In nucleotides, the CDR3 is TGTGCCAGCAGCACCGGGACAGGGGCCTACCAAGAGACCCAGTACTTC. This sequence encodes CASSTGTGAYQETQYF. The rearrangement uses TRBV11-3 and TRBJ2-5, with 10 bases lining up with TRBD1. V lost 5 bases and J lost 0; bases outside the gene matches: 6. The CDR3 consists of 16 residues. The germline CDR1 and CDR2 sequences are SGHNT and YENEEA.

This clonotype was seen repeatedly, ten times or more. The CDR3 DNA sequence: TGTGCCAGTAGTATAGCGGGAAGCACAGATACGCAGTATTTT. Protein sequence: CASSIAGSTDTQYF. The chain recombines TRBV19 with TRBJ2-3; D may be TRBD2 (5 bases). Germline-derived CDR1 and CDR2 are LNHDA and SQIVND (reference sequence). The CDR3 consists of 14 residues. The V gene lost 1 base and the J gene lost 0 bases, with 5 bases spanning the gap.